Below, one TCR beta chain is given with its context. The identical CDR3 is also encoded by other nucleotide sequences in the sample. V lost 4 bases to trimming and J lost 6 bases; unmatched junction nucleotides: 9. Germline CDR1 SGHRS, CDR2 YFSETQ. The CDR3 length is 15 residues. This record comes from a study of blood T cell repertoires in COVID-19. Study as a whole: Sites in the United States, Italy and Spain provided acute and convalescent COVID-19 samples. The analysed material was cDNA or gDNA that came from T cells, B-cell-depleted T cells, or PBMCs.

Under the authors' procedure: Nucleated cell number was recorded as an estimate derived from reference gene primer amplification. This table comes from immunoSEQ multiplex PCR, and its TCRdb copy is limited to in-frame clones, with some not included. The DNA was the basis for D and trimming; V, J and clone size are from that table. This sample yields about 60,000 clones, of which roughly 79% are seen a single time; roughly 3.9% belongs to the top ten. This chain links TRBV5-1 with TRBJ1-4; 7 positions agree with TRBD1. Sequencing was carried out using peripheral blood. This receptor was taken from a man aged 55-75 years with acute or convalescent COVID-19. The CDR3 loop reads CASSLRQGGDEKLFF. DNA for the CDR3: TGCGCCAGCAGCCTACGACAGGGTGGCGATGAAAAACTGTTTTTT.